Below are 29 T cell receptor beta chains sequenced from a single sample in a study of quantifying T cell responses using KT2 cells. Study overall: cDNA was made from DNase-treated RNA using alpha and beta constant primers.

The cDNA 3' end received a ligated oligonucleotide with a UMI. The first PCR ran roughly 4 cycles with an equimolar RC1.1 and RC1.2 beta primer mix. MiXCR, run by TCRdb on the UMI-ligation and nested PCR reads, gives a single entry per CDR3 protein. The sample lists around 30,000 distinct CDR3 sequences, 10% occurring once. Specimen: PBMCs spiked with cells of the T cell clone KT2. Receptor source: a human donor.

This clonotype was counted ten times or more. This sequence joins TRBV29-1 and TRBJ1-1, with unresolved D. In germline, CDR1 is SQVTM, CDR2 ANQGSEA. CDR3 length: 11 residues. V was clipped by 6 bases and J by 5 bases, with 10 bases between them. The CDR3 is CSVSVGTEAFF. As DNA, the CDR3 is TGCAGCGTCTCGGTAGGGACTGAAGCTTTCTTT.

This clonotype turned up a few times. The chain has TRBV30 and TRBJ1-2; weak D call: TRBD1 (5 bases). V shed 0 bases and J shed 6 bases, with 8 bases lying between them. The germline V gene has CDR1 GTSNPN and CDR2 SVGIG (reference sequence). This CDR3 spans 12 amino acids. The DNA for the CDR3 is TGTGCCTGGAGTGTAGGGGAGCATGGCTACACCTTC. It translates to CAWSVGEHGYTF.

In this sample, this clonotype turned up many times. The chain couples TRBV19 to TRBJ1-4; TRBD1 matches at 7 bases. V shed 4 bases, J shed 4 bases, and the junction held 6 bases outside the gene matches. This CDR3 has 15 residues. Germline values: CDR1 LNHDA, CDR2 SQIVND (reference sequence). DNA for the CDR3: TGTGCCAGTAGTACTTGGACAGGTGATAATGAAAAACTGTTTTTT. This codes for CASSTWTGDNEKLFF.

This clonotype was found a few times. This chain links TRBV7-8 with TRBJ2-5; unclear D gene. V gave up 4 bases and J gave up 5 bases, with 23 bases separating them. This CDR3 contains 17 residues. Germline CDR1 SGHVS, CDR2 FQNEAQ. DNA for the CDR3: TGTGCCAGCAGCTATCGTGGTGGTGTTCGCATGGGCGAGACCCAGTACTTC. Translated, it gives CASSYRGGVRMGETQYF.

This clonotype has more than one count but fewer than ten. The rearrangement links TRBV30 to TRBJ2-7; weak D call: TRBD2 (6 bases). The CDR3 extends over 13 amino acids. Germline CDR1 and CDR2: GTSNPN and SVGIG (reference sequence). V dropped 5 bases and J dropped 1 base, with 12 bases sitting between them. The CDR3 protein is CAWGGWESYEQYF. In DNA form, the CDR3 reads TGTGCCTGGGGAGGGTGGGAATCCTACGAGCAGTACTTC.

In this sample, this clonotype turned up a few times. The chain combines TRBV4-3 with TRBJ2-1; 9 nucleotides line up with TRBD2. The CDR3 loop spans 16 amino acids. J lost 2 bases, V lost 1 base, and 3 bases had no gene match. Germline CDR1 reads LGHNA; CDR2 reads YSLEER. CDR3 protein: CASSQVGGRAYNEQFF. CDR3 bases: TGCGCCAGCAGCCAAGTGGGCGGGAGGGCCTACAATGAGCAGTTCTTC.

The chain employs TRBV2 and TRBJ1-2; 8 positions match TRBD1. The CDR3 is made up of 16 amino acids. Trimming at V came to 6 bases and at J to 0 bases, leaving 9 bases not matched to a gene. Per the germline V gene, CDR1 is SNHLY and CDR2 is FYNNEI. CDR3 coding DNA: TGTGCCAGCAGACCAGGACAGGGAGAGACTAACTATGGCTACACCTTC. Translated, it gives CASRPGQGETNYGYTF.

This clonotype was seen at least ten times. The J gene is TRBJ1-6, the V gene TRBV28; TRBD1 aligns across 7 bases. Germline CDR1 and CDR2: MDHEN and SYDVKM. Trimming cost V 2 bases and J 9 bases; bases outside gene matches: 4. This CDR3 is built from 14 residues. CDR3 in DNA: TGTGCCAGCAGTTTAGGCAGGGGGTCTTCACCCCTCCACTTT. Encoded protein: CASSLGRGSSPLHF.

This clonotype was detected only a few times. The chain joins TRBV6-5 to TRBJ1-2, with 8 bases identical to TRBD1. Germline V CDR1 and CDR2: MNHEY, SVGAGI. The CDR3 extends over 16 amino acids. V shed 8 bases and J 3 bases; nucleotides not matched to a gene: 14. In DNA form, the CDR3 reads TGTGCCAGCGGGTGGACAGGGTCCCAAACAGACTATGGCTACACCTTC. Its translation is CASGWTGSQTDYGYTF.

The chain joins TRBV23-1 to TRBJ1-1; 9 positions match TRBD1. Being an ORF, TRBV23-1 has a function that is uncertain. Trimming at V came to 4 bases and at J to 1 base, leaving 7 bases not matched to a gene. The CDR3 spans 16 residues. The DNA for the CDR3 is TGCGCCAGCAGTCCACAGGGGGCGGGCAAGAACACTGAAGCTTTCTTT. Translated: CASSPQGAGKNTEAFF.

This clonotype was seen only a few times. The CDR3 nucleotides read TGTGCCAGCAGCGCCAAAGCATGGGAAAAACTGTTTTTT. Translating it yields CASSAKAWEKLFF. This chain uses TRBV7-2 with TRBJ1-4; no reliable D call. This CDR3 has 13 residues. Deletions cut 5 bases from V and 8 bases from J, with 12 bases between. Germline V gene sequence: CDR1 SGHTA, CDR2 FQGNSA.

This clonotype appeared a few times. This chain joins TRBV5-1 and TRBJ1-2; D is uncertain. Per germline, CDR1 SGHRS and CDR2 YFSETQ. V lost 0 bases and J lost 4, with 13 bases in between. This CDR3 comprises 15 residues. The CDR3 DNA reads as TGCGCCAGCAGCTTGGATGGCAGTCCCCTCTATGGCTACACCTTC. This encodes CASSLDGSPLYGYTF.

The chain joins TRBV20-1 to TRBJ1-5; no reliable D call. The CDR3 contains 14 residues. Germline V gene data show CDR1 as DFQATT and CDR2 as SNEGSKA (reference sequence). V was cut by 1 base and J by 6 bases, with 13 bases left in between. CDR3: CSARGSPLSQPQHF. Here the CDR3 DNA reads TGCAGTGCTAGAGGGTCTCCCCTTTCTCAGCCCCAGCATTTT.

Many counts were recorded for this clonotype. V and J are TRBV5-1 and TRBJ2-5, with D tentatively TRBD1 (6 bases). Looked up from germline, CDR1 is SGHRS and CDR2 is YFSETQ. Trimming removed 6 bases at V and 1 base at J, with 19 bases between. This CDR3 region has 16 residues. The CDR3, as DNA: TGCGCCAGCACCACCGGGGCAGGGGAAGGCCAAGAGACCCAGTACTTC. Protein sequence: CASTTGAGEGQETQYF.

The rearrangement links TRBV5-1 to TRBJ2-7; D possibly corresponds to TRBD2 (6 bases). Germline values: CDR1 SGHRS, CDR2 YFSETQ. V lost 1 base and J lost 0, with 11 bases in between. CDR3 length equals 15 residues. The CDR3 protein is CASSLMGTASYEQYF. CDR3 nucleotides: TGCGCCAGCAGCTTGATGGGGACTGCCTCCTACGAGCAGTACTTC.

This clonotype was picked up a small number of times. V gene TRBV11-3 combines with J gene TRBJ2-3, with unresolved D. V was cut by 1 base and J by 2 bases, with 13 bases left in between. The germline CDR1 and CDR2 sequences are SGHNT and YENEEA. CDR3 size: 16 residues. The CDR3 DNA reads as TGTGCCAGCAGCTTAGGAGTAGCCAGAAACACAGATACGCAGTATTTT. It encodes CASSLGVARNTDTQYF.

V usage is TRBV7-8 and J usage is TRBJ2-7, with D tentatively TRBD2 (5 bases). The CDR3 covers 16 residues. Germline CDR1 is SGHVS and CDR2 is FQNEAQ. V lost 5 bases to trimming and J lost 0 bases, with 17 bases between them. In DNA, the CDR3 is TGTGCCAGCAGCCTACTCCCCGGGAAGAGCTCCTACGAGCAGTACTTC. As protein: CASSLLPGKSSYEQYF.

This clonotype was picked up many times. The CDR3 DNA reads TGCGCCAGCAGTGAGTCGCTGAACACTGAAGCTTTCTTT. Its translation: CASSESLNTEAFF. This rearrangement joins TRBV10-1 to TRBJ1-1; D is unclear. Trimming took 0 bases from V and 0 from J, leaving 2 bases between them. Per the germline V gene, CDR1 is WNHNN and CDR2 is SYGVQD (reference sequence). This CDR3 spans 13 amino acids.

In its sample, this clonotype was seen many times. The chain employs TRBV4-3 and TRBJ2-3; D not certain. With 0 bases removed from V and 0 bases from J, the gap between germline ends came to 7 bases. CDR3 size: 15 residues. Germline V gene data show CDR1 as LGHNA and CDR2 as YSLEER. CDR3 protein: CASSQDQRSTDTQYF. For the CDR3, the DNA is TGCGCCAGCAGCCAAGATCAGAGGAGCACAGATACGCAGTATTTT.

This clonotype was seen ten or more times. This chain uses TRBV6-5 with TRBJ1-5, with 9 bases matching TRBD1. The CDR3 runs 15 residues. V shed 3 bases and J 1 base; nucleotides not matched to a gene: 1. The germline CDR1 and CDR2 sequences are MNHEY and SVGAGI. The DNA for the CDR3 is TGTGCCAGCAGTTATGACAGGGGGAGCAATCAGCCCCAGCATTTT. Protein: CASSYDRGSNQPQHF.

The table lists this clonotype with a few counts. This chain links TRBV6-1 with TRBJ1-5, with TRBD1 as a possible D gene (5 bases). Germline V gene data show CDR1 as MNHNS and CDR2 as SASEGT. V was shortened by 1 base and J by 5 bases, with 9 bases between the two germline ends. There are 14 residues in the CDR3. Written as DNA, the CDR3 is TGTGCCAGCAGTGAAGGACAGACTCATCAGCCCCAGCATTTT. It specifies CASSEGQTHQPQHF.

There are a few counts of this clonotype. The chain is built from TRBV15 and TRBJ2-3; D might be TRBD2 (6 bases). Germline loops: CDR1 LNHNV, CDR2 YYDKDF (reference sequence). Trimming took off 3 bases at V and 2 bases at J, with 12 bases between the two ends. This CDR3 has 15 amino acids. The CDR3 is CATSRAGGNTDTQYF. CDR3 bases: TGTGCCACCAGCAGGGCCGGAGGGAACACAGATACGCAGTATTTT.

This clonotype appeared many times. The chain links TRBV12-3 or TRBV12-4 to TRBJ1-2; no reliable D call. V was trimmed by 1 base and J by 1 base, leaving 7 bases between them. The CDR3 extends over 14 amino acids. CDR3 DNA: TGTGCCAGCAGTTTAGGTCGTCGTAACTATGGCTACACCTTC. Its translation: CASSLGRRNYGYTF.

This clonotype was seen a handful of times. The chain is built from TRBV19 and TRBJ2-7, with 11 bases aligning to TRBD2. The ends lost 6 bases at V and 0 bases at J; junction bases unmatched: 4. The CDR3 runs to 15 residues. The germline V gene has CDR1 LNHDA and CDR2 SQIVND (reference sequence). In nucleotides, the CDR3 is TGTGCCAGTAGAGCCGGGACTAGCGGCTCCTACGAGCAGTACTTC. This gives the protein CASRAGTSGSYEQYF.

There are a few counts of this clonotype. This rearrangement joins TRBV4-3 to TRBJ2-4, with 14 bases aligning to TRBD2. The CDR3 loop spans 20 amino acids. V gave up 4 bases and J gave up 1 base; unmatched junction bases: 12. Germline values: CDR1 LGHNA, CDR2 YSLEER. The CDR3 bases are TGCGCCAGCAGCCCGGGACTAGCGGGAGCTCGAGATTCGGCCAAAAACATTCAGTACTTC. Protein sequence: CASSPGLAGARDSAKNIQYF.

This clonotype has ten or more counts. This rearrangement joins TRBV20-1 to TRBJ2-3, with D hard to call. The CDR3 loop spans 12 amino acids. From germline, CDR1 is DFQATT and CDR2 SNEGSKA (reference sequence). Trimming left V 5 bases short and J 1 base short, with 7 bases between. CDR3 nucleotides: TGCAGTGCTTTGTCAGGCACAGATACGCAGTATTTT. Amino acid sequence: CSALSGTDTQYF.

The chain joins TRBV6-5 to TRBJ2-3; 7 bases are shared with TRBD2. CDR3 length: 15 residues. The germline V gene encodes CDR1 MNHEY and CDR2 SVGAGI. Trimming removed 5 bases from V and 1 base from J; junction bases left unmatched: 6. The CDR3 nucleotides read TGTGCCAGCAGTACAAGACTAGCTGGCACAGATACGCAGTATTTT. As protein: CASSTRLAGTDTQYF.

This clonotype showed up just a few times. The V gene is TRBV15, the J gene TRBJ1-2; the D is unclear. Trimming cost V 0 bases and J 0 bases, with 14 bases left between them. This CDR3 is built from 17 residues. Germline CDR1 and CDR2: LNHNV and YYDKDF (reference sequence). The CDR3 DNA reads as TGTGCCACCAGCAGAGATGGAGGCAGGAACACTAACTATGGCTACACCTTC. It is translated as CATSRDGGRNTNYGYTF. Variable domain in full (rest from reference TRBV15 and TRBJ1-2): DAMVIQNPRYQVTQFGKPVTLSCSQTLNHNVMYWYQQKSSQAPKLLFHYYDKDFNNEADTPDNFQSRRPNTSFCFLDIRSPGLGDTAMYLCATSRDGGRNTNYGYTFGSGTRLTVV.

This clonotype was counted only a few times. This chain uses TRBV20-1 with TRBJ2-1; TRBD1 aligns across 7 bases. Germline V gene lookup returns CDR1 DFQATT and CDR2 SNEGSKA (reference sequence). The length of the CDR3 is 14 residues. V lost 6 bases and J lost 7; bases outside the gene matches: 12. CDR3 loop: CSASPGTVRNEQFF. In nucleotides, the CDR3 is TGCAGTGCAAGTCCCGGGACAGTGAGGAATGAGCAGTTCTTC.